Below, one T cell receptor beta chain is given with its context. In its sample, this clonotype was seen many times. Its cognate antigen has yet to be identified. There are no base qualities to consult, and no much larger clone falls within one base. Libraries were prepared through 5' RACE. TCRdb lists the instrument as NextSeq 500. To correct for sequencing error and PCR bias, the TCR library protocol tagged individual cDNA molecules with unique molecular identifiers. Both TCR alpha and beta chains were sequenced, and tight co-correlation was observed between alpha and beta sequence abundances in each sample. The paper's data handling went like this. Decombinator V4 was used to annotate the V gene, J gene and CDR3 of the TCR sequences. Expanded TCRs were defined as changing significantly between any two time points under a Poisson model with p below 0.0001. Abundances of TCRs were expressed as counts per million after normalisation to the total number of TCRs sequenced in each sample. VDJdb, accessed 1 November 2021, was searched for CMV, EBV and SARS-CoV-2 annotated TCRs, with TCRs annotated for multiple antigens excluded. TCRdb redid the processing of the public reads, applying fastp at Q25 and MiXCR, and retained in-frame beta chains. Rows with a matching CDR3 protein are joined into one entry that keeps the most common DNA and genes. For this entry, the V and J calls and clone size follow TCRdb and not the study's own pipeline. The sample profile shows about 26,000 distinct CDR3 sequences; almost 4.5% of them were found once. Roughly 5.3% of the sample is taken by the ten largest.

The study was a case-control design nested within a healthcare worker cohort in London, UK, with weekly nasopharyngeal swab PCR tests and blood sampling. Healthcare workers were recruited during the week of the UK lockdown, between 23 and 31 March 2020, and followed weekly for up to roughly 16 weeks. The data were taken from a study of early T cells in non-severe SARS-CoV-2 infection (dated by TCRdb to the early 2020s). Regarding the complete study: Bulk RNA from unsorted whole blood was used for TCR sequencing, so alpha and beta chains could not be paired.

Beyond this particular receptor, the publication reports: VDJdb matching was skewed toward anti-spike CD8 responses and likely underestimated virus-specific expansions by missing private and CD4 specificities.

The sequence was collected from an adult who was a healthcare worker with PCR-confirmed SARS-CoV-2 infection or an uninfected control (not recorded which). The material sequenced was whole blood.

CDR3 protein: CATSRVKGYSYEQYF. Read as DNA, the sequence is TGTGCCACCAGCAGAGTAAAGGGATACTCCTACGAGCAGTACTTC. The chain joins TRBV15 to TRBJ2-7; the D gene remains uncertain. Reading from cysteine to phenylalanine, the CDR3 counts 15 amino acids. The DNA shown is the 45-base CDR3, in frame from base 1. CDR1 and CDR2 (LNHNV, YYDKDF) derive from the germline V gene (reference sequence). V is clipped by 1 base and J by 0 bases, and the sequence between their germline boundaries is 10 bases long.